The entry that follows covers one T cell receptor (beta chain) sequence. Its target is not known. These data belong to a study of identical twins. Study findings and constraints: Twins shared out-of-frame alpha sequences with excess low generation probability.

TCRdb reprocessed the 5' RACE reads via MiXCR and lists one record per CDR3 protein. This table holds about 690,000 distinct CDR3 sequences, around 6% found once. Per germline, CDR1 SGHRS and CDR2 YFSETQ. The CDR3 totals 17 residues. V lost 5 bases and J 2 bases, leaving 19 bases between the germline ends. The TCR was taken from a man between 18 and 35 years old in good health. The sequencing sample was made of naive T cells sorted from blood. The gene calls are TRBV5-1 and TRBJ1-4, with D perhaps TRBD1 (6 bases). The DNA for the CDR3 is TGCGCCAGCAGTTCCATCACGCCGGGACATACTAATGAAAAACTGTTTTTT. Protein: CASSSITPGHTNEKLFF.